Below, one TCR beta chain is given with its context. Trimming took off 5 bases at V and 2 bases at J, with 7 bases between the two ends. The CDR3 extends over 12 amino acids. Per germline, CDR1 SEHNR and CDR2 FQNEAQ (reference sequence). The data derive from a study of blood T cells in healthy people across ages. A second PCR, run for about 7 to 12 cycles, used a sample-barcoded 5' primer plus a J-beta primer mix. MiXCR was run by TCRdb on the 5' RACE reads, yielding one entry per CDR3 protein. Seen here are around 780,000 distinct CDR3 sequences, roughly 25% observed once, and the top ten hold approximately 2.9%. Each sample yielded at least 6.5 million isolated PBMCs. This sample also appeared in a second study, on T cells of mothers and their children. That study reports: Each 15 ul cDNA reaction used roughly 1.5 ug RNA; all RNA was used. A slight, non-significant increase in overlap was found for related mother-child pairs relative to unrelated pairs.

The chain uses TRBV7-9 and TRBJ2-7; unclear D gene. This receptor was taken from a boy younger than 18 in good health. The source material was blood. The CDR3 region is CASSGDAYEQYF. The CDR3 DNA is TGTGCCAGCAGCGGCGACGCCTACGAGCAGTACTTC.